These 32 T cell receptor beta chains originate from one sample sequenced in a study of vaccination and CD4 T cells after COVID-19. Their antigen targets remain unknown. CD4+ T cells that had been cultured provided DNA sequenced with the Oncomine TCR Beta short-read assay. Using its own MiXCR run on the PCR reads, TCRdb lists one record per CDR3 protein. The repertoire includes 11,000 to 15,000 distinct CDR3 sequences, over 25% of them detected once, and roughly 15% sits in the top ten. Treatment defined: roughly ten-day PBMC culture with coronavirus spike peptide pools or control peptides (ViraFEST assay). The sequenced material came from cultured CD4+ T cells from blood. These TCRs come from a human donor with COVID-19.

This clonotype was observed a handful of times. This rearrangement joins TRBV4-2 to TRBJ2-3, with 7 bases aligning to TRBD1. The CDR3 consists of 16 residues. Trimming took 1 base from V and 2 from J; bases not matched to a gene: 6. Per germline, CDR1 LGHNA and CDR2 YNFKEQ. CDR3 nucleotides: TGTGCCAGCAGCCAAGTGAGCAGGGGGTTCACAGATACGCAGTATTTT. Translated, it gives CASSQVSRGFTDTQYF.

The rearrangement links TRBV19 to TRBJ2-7, with 7 bases fitting TRBD1. Germline CDR1 reads LNHDA; CDR2 reads SQIVND (reference sequence). Trimming removed 10 bases from V and 2 bases from J; junction bases left unmatched: 14. The CDR3 is 15 amino acids. The DNA for the CDR3 is TGTGCCACCCTCCGGAAGGGGGCCGGGACCTACGAGCAGTACTTC. This sequence encodes CATLRKGAGTYEQYF.

The chain combines TRBV5-6 with TRBJ1-6, with TRBD1 as a possible D gene (5 bases). Looked up from germline, CDR1 is SGHDT and CDR2 is YYEEEE. The CDR3 is 16 residues long. Trimming stripped 3 bases from V and 0 bases from J, with 10 bases between. The CDR3 loop is CASSSLTVSYNSPLHF. The CDR3 DNA reads TGTGCCAGCAGCTCCTTGACAGTCTCCTATAATTCACCCCTCCACTTT.

The chain combines TRBV11-2 with TRBJ2-1, with 7 bases fitting TRBD1. This CDR3 has 13 residues. V gave up 5 bases and J gave up 7 bases; unmatched junction bases: 5. CDR1 and CDR2 from the germline V gene are SGHAT and FQNNGV. The CDR3 loop reads CASSADRQNEQFF. DNA for the CDR3: TGTGCCAGCAGCGCGGACAGGCAGAATGAGCAGTTCTTC.

The V call is TRBV10-3, the J call TRBJ2-2; no firm D call. CDR3 length equals 14 residues. V gave up 3 bases and J gave up 6 bases, with 11 bases separating them. Germline lookup yields CDR1 ENHRY and CDR2 SYGVKD. CDR3 protein: CAISDSGYSGELFF. The CDR3 bases are TGTGCCATCAGTGATTCCGGTTACTCCGGGGAGCTGTTTTTT.

The V call is TRBV28, the J call TRBJ2-5; no reliable D call. V shed 6 bases and J shed 4 bases, with 12 bases lying between them. The CDR3 sequence is 13 residues long. Per germline, CDR1 MDHEN and CDR2 SYDVKM. The CDR3 sequence is CASRWGRLETQYF. The CDR3 nucleotides are TGTGCCAGCAGGTGGGGTCGGTTAGAGACCCAGTACTTC.

The genes are TRBV19 and TRBJ1-2, with a possible D match to TRBD1 (6 bases). Trimming shortened V by 5 bases and J by 5 bases, and 15 bases separated the two germline ends. The CDR3 totals 14 residues. Per germline, CDR1 LNHDA and CDR2 SQIVND (reference sequence). The CDR3 is CASSARGALYGYTF. DNA of the CDR3: TGTGCCAGTAGTGCGCGGGGGGCTCTTTATGGCTACACCTTC.

CDR3 in DNA: TGTGCCAGCAGTTTACTCCCAGCCCGGGGTTACACCGGGGAGCTGTTTTTT. Its protein product is CASSLLPARGYTGELFF. The chain employs TRBV28 and TRBJ2-2, with D maybe TRBD2 (5 bases). V shed 2 bases and J shed 3 bases, with 16 bases lying between them. The CDR3 is 17 amino acids. Germline CDR1 and CDR2: MDHEN and SYDVKM. The full variable domain, in which reference TRBV28 and TRBJ2-2 provide the parts outside the CDR3, is DVKVTQSSRYLVKRTGEKVFLECVQDMDHENMFWYRQDPGLGLRLIYFSYDVKMKEKGDIPEGYSVSREKKERFSLILESASTNQTSMYLCASSLLPARGYTGELFFGEGSRLTVL.

This clonotype has just a few counts. The gene calls are TRBV20-1 and TRBJ1-5; 9 bases agree with TRBD1. This CDR3 region has 15 residues. Germline V gene data show CDR1 as DFQATT and CDR2 as SNEGSKA (reference sequence). V lost 2 bases to trimming and J lost 4 bases; unmatched junction nucleotides: 6. The DNA of the CDR3 is TGCAGTGCTAGACGAGCCGGGACAGGGAATCAGCCCCAGCATTTT. Protein: CSARRAGTGNQPQHF.

By proportion, this clonotype is medium-sized (0.01 to 0.1%). This chain joins TRBV20-1 and TRBJ1-2, with D perhaps matching TRBD1 (6 bases). V gave up 0 bases and J gave up 8 bases, with 19 bases separating them. Germline V gene data show CDR1 as DFQATT and CDR2 as SNEGSKA (reference sequence). The CDR3 contains 15 residues. The CDR3 DNA is TGCAGTGCTAGAGATCTTCATAGCAGGGGAGAGGGCTACACCTTC. Translated: CSARDLHSRGEGYTF.

The rearrangement links TRBV27 to TRBJ1-2, with 10 bases aligning to TRBD1. V lost 7 bases to trimming and J lost 2 bases; unmatched junction nucleotides: 13. This CDR3 has 17 amino acids. CDR1 and CDR2 (germline): MNHEY, SMNVEV (reference sequence). This chain's CDR3 is CASIPLGTGVGNYGYTF. The CDR3 nucleotides read TGTGCCAGCATTCCTTTGGGGACAGGGGTAGGGAACTATGGCTACACCTTC.

By share, this clonotype ranks as medium-sized. CDR3 region: CASSEGGGYGYTF. The CDR3 coding sequence is TGTGCCAGCAGTGAGGGGGGCGGCTATGGCTACACCTTC. This chain links TRBV6-1 with TRBJ1-2; D may be TRBD1 (6 bases). The CDR3 is 13 residues long. Germline V gene sequence: CDR1 MNHNS, CDR2 SASEGT. With 3 bases removed from V and 4 bases from J, the gap between germline ends came to 9 bases.

The chain combines TRBV2 with TRBJ1-6; D is perhaps TRBD1 (5 bases). This CDR3 is 13 amino acids long. V lost 9 bases to trimming and J lost 18 bases, with 24 bases between them. Per the germline V gene, CDR1 is SNHLY and CDR2 is FYNNEI. The CDR3 sequence: CASLQAFAARPHF. The CDR3 DNA sequence: TGTGCCAGTTTACAGGCCTTTGCGGCTCGACCCCACTTT.

The J gene is TRBJ1-2, the V gene TRBV7-9; the D gene is possibly TRBD1 (5 bases). CDR1 and CDR2 from the germline V gene are SEHNR and FQNEAQ (reference sequence). The CDR3 is 15 residues long. Deletions cut 2 bases from V and 2 bases from J, with 12 bases between. The CDR3 sequence is CASSLSLTANYGYTF. The CDR3 nucleotides read TGTGCCAGCAGCTTAAGTTTGACAGCCAACTATGGCTACACCTTC.

This clonotype was observed a few times. The chain employs TRBV20-1 and TRBJ2-7; D is perhaps TRBD1 or TRBD2 (5 bases each). Germline V gene lookup returns CDR1 DFQATT and CDR2 SNEGSKA (reference sequence). With 3 bases removed from V and 2 bases from J, the gap between germline ends came to 14 bases. This CDR3 is built from 14 residues. The CDR3 region has the DNA TGCAGTGCTAGCCTGGGGCGGGCCCCCTACGAGCAGTACTTC. Amino acid sequence: CSASLGRAPYEQYF.

The CDR3 here is CASSPGNVNNEQFF. In DNA, the CDR3 is TGTGCCAGCAGCCCAGGGAATGTGAACAATGAGCAGTTCTTC. The rearrangement uses TRBV7-2 and TRBJ2-1, with a tentative D call TRBD1 (5 bases). The CDR3 has 14 amino acids. The ends were cut back, 5 bases at V and 5 bases at J, with 13 bases in the middle. Germline CDR1 and CDR2: SGHTA and FQGNSA.

The rearrangement joins TRBV29-1 to TRBJ2-5, with D possibly called TRBD1 or TRBD2 (5 bases each). Trimming stripped 7 bases from V and 1 base from J, with 13 bases between. This CDR3 is 13 amino acids long. Germline loops: CDR1 SQVTM, CDR2 ANQGSEA. The CDR3 nucleotides are TGCAGCGCCGGGCGAGGGGTCCAAGAGACCCAGTACTTC. It translates to CSAGRGVQETQYF.

The chain uses TRBV7-3 and TRBJ2-1; D is perhaps TRBD1 or TRBD2 (6 bases each). The CDR3 loop spans 14 amino acids. CDR1 SGHTA and CDR2 FQGTGA come from the germline V gene. V lost 8 bases, J lost 5 bases, and 16 bases lay in between. The CDR3 sequence is CASAEGGRNNEQFF. CDR3 DNA: TGTGCCAGCGCGGAGGGGGGCCGTAACAATGAGCAGTTCTTC.

The CDR3 DNA follows: TGTGCCAGCAGCTTGAATTTCTCACCCCTCCACTTT. Residues: CASSLNFSPLHF. This chain connects TRBV7-2 to TRBJ1-6; D unresolved. The V gene lost 3 bases and the J gene lost 10 bases, with 7 bases spanning the gap. CDR1 and CDR2 (germline): SGHTA, FQGNSA. This CDR3 contains 12 residues.

As concerns this clonotype: One junction end does not reproduce the germline sequence, and a read error may be involved. The chain is built from TRBV7-6 and TRBJ1-1; 8 nucleotides match TRBD1. CDR1 SGHVS and CDR2 FNYEAQ come from the germline V gene. The CDR3 spans 18 residues. CDR3 amino acids: CASSLVVAGQGTNAEAFF. In DNA form, the CDR3 reads TGTGCCAGCAGCTTAGTTGTGGCCGGACAGGGAACGAACGCTGAAGCTTTCTTT.

V is TRBV20-1 and J is TRBJ2-5; 11 bases are a match to TRBD2. CDR3 length equals 13 residues. In germline, CDR1 is DFQATT, CDR2 SNEGSKA (reference sequence). The CDR3 loop is CSELAGDQETQYF. The CDR3 coding sequence is TGCAGCGAACTAGCGGGGGACCAAGAGACCCAGTACTTC.

The chain carries TRBV30 and TRBJ2-7; D could derive from TRBD1 or TRBD2 (6 bases each). Germline assignment: CDR1 GTSNPN and CDR2 SVGIG (reference sequence). This CDR3 has 13 amino acids. Trimming pared 2 bases from V and 4 bases from J, leaving 12 bases between. The CDR3 DNA is TGTGCCTGGAGTAGGGGGGAACGGTACGAGCAGTACTTC. Translated: CAWSRGERYEQYF.

This clonotype was counted a few times. V usage is TRBV18 and J usage is TRBJ1-5; 9 bases map to TRBD1. This CDR3 comprises 18 residues. Trimming at V came to 2 bases and at J to 0 bases, leaving 8 bases not matched to a gene. The germline V gene has CDR1 KGHSH and CDR2 LQKENI. The CDR3 sequence is CASSPTDRGAGSNQPQHF. Written as DNA, the CDR3 is TGTGCCAGCTCACCAACAGACAGGGGGGCGGGTAGCAATCAGCCCCAGCATTTT.

This clonotype was counted between two and nine times. The rearrangement links TRBV7-9 to TRBJ1-2; TRBD1 agrees at 7 bases. The CDR3 is 14 amino acids. Germline loops: CDR1 SEHNR, CDR2 FQNEAQ (reference sequence). With V trimmed by 5 bases and J by 2 bases, 5 bases remained unmatched. This CDR3 is CASSPGTANYGYTF. The DNA for the CDR3 is TGTGCCAGCAGCCCAGGGACAGCCAACTATGGCTACACCTTC.

CDR3 region: CASRGVEGAPAEQYF. The CDR3 region has the DNA TGTGCCAGCCGGGGGGTTGAGGGGGCGCCTGCCGAGCAGTACTTC. The V call is TRBV6-1, the J call TRBJ2-7; tentatively, D is TRBD1 or TRBD2 (7 bases each). Germline V lookup: CDR1 MNHNS, CDR2 SASEGT. With 8 bases removed from V and 6 bases from J, the gap between germline ends came to 23 bases. This CDR3 region has 15 residues.

This clonotype was seen a few times. The V call is TRBV19, the J call TRBJ2-5; TRBD2 aligns across 9 bases. There are 18 residues in the CDR3. The germline gives CDR1 LNHDA, CDR2 SQIVND (reference sequence). Trimming took 0 bases from V and 3 from J; bases not matched to a gene: 11. CDR3 in DNA: TGTGCCAGTAGTATAGATCTATGGGCGGGGGGGCGGAAAGAGACCCAGTACTTC. It yields the protein CASSIDLWAGGRKETQYF. Full variable domain (remainder filled in from reference TRBV19 and TRBJ2-5): DGGITQSPKYLFRKEGQNVTLSCEQNLNHDAMYWYRQDPGQGLRLIYYSQIVNDFQKGDIAEGYSVSREKKESFPLTVTSAQKNPTAFYLCASSIDLWAGGRKETQYFGPGTRLLVL.

This clonotype has only a few counts. This rearrangement joins TRBV4-2 to TRBJ1-3; 7 bases are shared with TRBD1. Germline V gene sequence: CDR1 LGHNA, CDR2 YNFKEQ. The CDR3 covers 16 residues. The V segment lost 1 base and the J segment 3 bases; nucleotides outside the gene matches: 6. The CDR3 sequence is CASSQAKGAVGNTIYF. CDR3 in DNA: TGTGCCAGCAGCCAAGCCAAGGGGGCGGTTGGAAACACCATATATTTT.

This clonotype was picked up a small number of times. The chain uses TRBV7-6 and TRBJ2-1; possibly TRBD1 for D (6 bases). Trimming pared 5 bases from V and 5 bases from J, leaving 10 bases between. The CDR3 covers 13 residues. Germline CDR1 is SGHVS and CDR2 is FNYEAQ. CDR3 coding DNA: TGTGCCAGCAGCCAGGGACACAACAATGAGCAGTTCTTC. Protein sequence: CASSQGHNNEQFF.

J is TRBJ2-7 and V is TRBV28; 8 nucleotides match TRBD1. V dropped 6 bases and J dropped 6; count of bases not matched to a gene: 4. The CDR3 has 12 residues. Germline loops: CDR1 MDHEN, CDR2 SYDVKM. CDR3 DNA sequence: TGTGCCAGCAGCACGGACAGGGCCGAGCAGTACTTC. Translating gives CASSTDRAEQYF.

CDR3 nucleotides: TGCGCCAGCAGCTTGGCGGGACAGGGCGTGGGCTATGGCTACACCTTC. This codes for CASSLAGQGVGYGYTF. The chain joins TRBV5-1 to TRBJ1-2; 9 bases line up with TRBD1. The CDR3 totals 16 residues. Trimming took 0 bases from V and 4 from J; bases not matched to a gene: 7. Germline CDR1 SGHRS, CDR2 YFSETQ.

This clonotype was recorded a few times. The chain couples TRBV11-2 to TRBJ2-7, with a weak D call TRBD2 (6 bases). Deletions cut 1 base from V and 2 bases from J, with 9 bases between. Germline V gene data show CDR1 as SGHAT and CDR2 as FQNNGV. The CDR3 covers 14 residues. The CDR3 loop reads CASSLGGRTYEQYF. CDR3 coding DNA: TGTGCCAGCAGCTTAGGTGGGAGGACCTACGAGCAGTACTTC.

On this clonotype itself: This sequence may be a read error, since a much larger clone differs from it by one base. This CDR3 is missing its conserved last phenylalanine or tryptophan, likely due to a read error. V is TRBV7-2 and J is TRBJ1-5; D gene uncertain. CDR1 is SGHTA, CDR2 FQGNSA, per germline. The CDR3 is made up of 15 amino acids. Trimming shortened V by 2 bases and J by 9 bases, and 17 bases separated the two germline ends. DNA for the CDR3: TGTGCCAGCAGCTTATACGGTACCGACGGAGGGCCCCAGCATTTA. As protein: CASSLYGTDGGPQHL.